The rows below give T cell receptor beta chains drawn from one sample of a study of OX40 agonist ivuxolimab in advanced cancers. Assay: immunoSEQ multiplex PCR; the TCRdb copy retains only in-frame clones and omits some. Of tens of thousands of clones detected, more than 70% appear once; the ten largest clones hold approximately 0.97%. This specimen consisted of CD4+ or CD8+ T cells sorted from blood, obtained in a trial of the OX40 agonist ivuxolimab. These receptors were collected from an adult with an advanced solid tumor such as melanoma, head and neck, liver or kidney cancer. CDR3s include the opening cysteine and the closing phenylalanine or tryptophan. The size field is filled for only some rows; it gives once, few, many or a size class.

v_gene: TRBV29-1; j_gene: TRBJ1-2; abundance: .; CDR3aa: CSATENYGYTF
v_gene: TRBV4-2; j_gene: TRBJ2-1; abundance: .; CDR3aa: CASSLRLAGGNEQFF
v_gene: TRBV6-1; j_gene: TRBJ1-6; abundance: once; CDR3aa: CASRTDRGNSPLHF
v_gene: TRBV19; j_gene: TRBJ1-5; abundance: .; CDR3aa: CASSISGRGSNQPQHF
v_gene: TRBV7-8; j_gene: TRBJ2-7; abundance: .; CDR3aa: CASSLARGFPEEQYF
v_gene: TRBV18; j_gene: TRBJ2-1; abundance: .; CDR3aa: CASSPPADPYNEQFF
v_gene: TRBV7-2; j_gene: TRBJ1-2; abundance: .; CDR3aa: CASSPRTAGGNYGYTF
v_gene: TRBV7-9; j_gene: TRBJ2-1; abundance: .; CDR3aa: CASSFLTSGTNNEQFF
v_gene: TRBV7-9; j_gene: TRBJ1-6; abundance: .; CDR3aa: CASSFVGQNSPLHF
v_gene: TRBV18; j_gene: TRBJ2-3; abundance: .; CDR3aa: CASSQPGLAGGDTQYF
v_gene: TRBV6-5; j_gene: TRBJ2-7; abundance: few; CDR3aa: CASSYSWEGSYEQYF
v_gene: TRBV4-1; j_gene: TRBJ2-7; abundance: once; CDR3aa: CASSQAASGTGGEQYF
v_gene: TRBV11-1; j_gene: TRBJ1-4; abundance: .; CDR3aa: CASSPGTGVEKLFF
v_gene: TRBV18; j_gene: TRBJ2-3; abundance: .; CDR3aa: CASSPTWGTQYF
v_gene: TRBV7-2; j_gene: TRBJ2-7; abundance: .; CDR3aa: CASRQTGYSHEQYF
v_gene: TRBV7-3; j_gene: TRBJ2-2; abundance: .; CDR3aa: CASSFGAANTGELFF
v_gene: TRBV5-6; j_gene: TRBJ2-5; abundance: .; CDR3aa: CASRVTVQETQYF
v_gene: TRBV18; j_gene: TRBJ1-3; abundance: .; CDR3aa: CASSQGAGNTIYF
v_gene: TRBV18; j_gene: TRBJ1-6; abundance: .; CDR3aa: CASSPDRNSPLHF
v_gene: TRBV29-1; j_gene: TRBJ2-7; abundance: .; CDR3aa: CSVHRTGGGEQYF
v_gene: TRBV7-3; j_gene: TRBJ2-1; abundance: .; CDR3aa: CASSLTGAGVEQFF
v_gene: TRBV7-2; j_gene: TRBJ2-5; abundance: .; CDR3aa: CASSQGLAEIQETQYF
v_gene: TRBV6-1; j_gene: TRBJ2-4; abundance: .; CDR3aa: CASSEARWGGIQYF
v_gene: TRBV10-3; j_gene: TRBJ2-3; abundance: .; CDR3aa: CAISELAGRRDTQYF
v_gene: TRBV2; j_gene: TRBJ2-2; abundance: .; CDR3aa: CASNRDSRTGELFF